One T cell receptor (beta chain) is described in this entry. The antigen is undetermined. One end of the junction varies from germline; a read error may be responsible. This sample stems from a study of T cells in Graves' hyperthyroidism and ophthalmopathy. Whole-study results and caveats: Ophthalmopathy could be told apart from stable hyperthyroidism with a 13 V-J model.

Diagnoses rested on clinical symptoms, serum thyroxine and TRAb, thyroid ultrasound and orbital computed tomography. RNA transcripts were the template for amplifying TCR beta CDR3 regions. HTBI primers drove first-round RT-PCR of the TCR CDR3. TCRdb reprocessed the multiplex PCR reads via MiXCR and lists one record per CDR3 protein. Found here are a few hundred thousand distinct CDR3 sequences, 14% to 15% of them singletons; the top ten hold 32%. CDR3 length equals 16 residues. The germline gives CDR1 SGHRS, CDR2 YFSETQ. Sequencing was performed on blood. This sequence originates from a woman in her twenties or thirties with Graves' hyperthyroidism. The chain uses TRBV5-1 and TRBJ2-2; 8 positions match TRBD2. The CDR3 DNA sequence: TGCGCCAGCAGCTTGGTGCGGGGGGTGAACACCAGGGAGCTGTTTTTT. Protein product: CASSLVRGVNTRELFF.